The 4 T cell receptor beta chains below all came from one sample that was sequenced in a study of blood T cell repertoires in COVID-19. Clones were read by immunoSEQ multiplex PCR, and TCRdb kept only the in-frame ones, dropping some. This table holds 80,000 to 90,000 clones, about four fifths found once. Sequenced: peripheral blood. Source of these receptors: a woman aged 65 to 85 with acute or convalescent COVID-19.

V is TRBV5-1 and J is TRBJ2-1; D unclear. Per the germline V gene, CDR1 is SGHRS and CDR2 is YFSETQ. The V end lost 0 bases, the J end lost 7 bases, and 5 bases lay between the germline ends. The CDR3 is 12 amino acids. The DNA of the CDR3 is TGCGCCAGCAGCTTGGCCGGGAATGAGCAGTTCTTC. It encodes CASSLAGNEQFF.

This clone has more than one count but fewer than ten. Germline and junction disagree at one end, which may indicate a read error. The rearrangement joins TRBV9 to TRBJ1-6; perhaps TRBD1 as D (6 bases). Germline CDR1 and CDR2: SGDLS and YYNGEE. The CDR3 runs 9 residues. Written as DNA, the CDR3 is TGTGCCCCGACGGGACACTTCTTTTTT. Encoded protein: CAPTGHFFF.

The gene calls are TRBV18 and TRBJ1-1; 8 nucleotides match TRBD1. Germline-derived CDR1 and CDR2 are KGHSH and LQKENI. After removal of 2 bases from V and 1 base from J, the junction contained 9 bases not matched to a gene. CDR3 length: 17 amino acids. DNA of the CDR3: TGTGCCAGCTCACCAAAGACAGGGGAAGGGGAGAACACTGAAGCTTTCTTT. Its translation: CASSPKTGEGENTEAFF.

This chain joins TRBV6-5 and TRBJ1-3; D not resolved. Trimming stripped 8 bases from V and 3 bases from J, with 11 bases between. The CDR3 length is 13 residues. The germline CDR1 and CDR2 sequences are MNHEY and SVGAGI. CDR3 nucleotide sequence: TGTGCCAGCGGCCGGGGAGGTGGAAACACCATATATTTT. This translates into CASGRGGGNTIYF.